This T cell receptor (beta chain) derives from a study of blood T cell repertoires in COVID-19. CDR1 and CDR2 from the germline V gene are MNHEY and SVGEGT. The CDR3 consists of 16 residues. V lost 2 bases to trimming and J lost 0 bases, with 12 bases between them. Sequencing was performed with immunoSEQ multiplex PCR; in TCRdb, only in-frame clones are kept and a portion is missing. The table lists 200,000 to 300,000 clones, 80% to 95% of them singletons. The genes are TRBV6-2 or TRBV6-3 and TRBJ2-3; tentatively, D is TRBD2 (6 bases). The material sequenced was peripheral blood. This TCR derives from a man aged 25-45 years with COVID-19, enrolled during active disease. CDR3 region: CASSYQRVISTDTQYF. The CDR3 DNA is TGTGCCAGCAGTTACCAGCGGGTTATTAGCACAGATACGCAGTATTTT.